The 5 T cell receptor beta chains reported below all come from one sample, sequenced in a study of blood T cell repertoires in COVID-19. Profiling relied on immunoSEQ multiplex PCR, and the TCRdb table lists in-frame clones only, not all of them. The sample consists of 100,000 to 150,000 clones, approximately 74% of them appearing once. The sequenced sample was peripheral blood. The receptors here all came from a woman in her seventies with acute or convalescent COVID-19.

This clone was seen a handful of times. The chain couples TRBV6-5 to TRBJ1-1; D may be TRBD1 (5 bases). Germline V CDR1 and CDR2: MNHEY, SVGAGI. The length of the CDR3 is 15 residues. Trimming removed 5 bases from V and 5 bases from J, with 18 bases in between. CDR3 region: CASSPTRTRLTEAFF. Here the CDR3 DNA reads TGTGCCAGCAGTCCTACCCGGACAAGGCTTACTGAAGCTTTCTTT.

The gene calls are TRBV11-2 and TRBJ2-7; TRBD2 aligns across 10 bases. Trimming removed 2 bases from V and 5 bases from J; junction bases left unmatched: 6. Germline V CDR1 and CDR2: SGHAT, FQNNGV. The CDR3 runs 15 residues. As DNA, the CDR3 is TGTGCCAGCAGCTTAACGGCTAGCGGGAGCCACGAGCAGTACTTC. Residues: CASSLTASGSHEQYF.

V is TRBV18 and J is TRBJ2-2; 7 nucleotides agree with TRBD2. J was trimmed by 0 bases and V by 3 bases; bases with no gene match: 1. Germline V lookup: CDR1 KGHSH, CDR2 LQKENI. This CDR3 comprises 15 residues. The CDR3 sequence is CASSPGLANTGELFF. In DNA, the CDR3 is TGTGCCAGCTCACCCGGACTAGCGAACACCGGGGAGCTGTTTTTT. The variable domain in full, with the rest retrieved from reference TRBV18 and TRBJ2-2, is NAGVMQNPRHLVRRRGQEARLRCSPMKGHSHVYWYRQLPEEGLKFMVYLQKENIIDESGMPKERFSAEFPKEGPSILRIQQVVRGDSAAYFCASSPGLANTGELFFGEGSRLTVL.

This clone was picked up a small number of times. The V call is TRBV9, the J call TRBJ1-6; the match to TRBD1 covers 8 bases. Germline CDR1 reads SGDLS; CDR2 reads YYNGEE. The CDR3 is 17 amino acids. V was clipped by 0 bases and J by 10 bases; unmatched bases: 12. DNA of the CDR3: TGTGCCAGCAGCGTAGAATCAGGGGGCAACGTAGGGTCACCCCTCCACTTT. Protein product: CASSVESGGNVGSPLHF.

The rearrangement links TRBV13 to TRBJ2-5; 14 bases map to TRBD2. Germline V gene sequence: CDR1 PRHDT, CDR2 FYEKMQ (reference sequence). The length of the CDR3 is 16 residues. Trimming removed 5 bases from V and 5 bases from J; junction bases left unmatched: 7. DNA of the CDR3: TGTGCCAGCAGCCCCAGGACTAGCGGGGGGATGGAGACCCAGTACTTC. It is translated as CASSPRTSGGMETQYF.